The 23 T cell receptor beta chains below were found in one sample sequenced in a study of OX40 agonist ivuxolimab in advanced cancers. Repertoires were generated with immunoSEQ multiplex PCR, while TCRdb's copy carries only in-frame clones and drops some. The sample carries 45,000 to 60,000 clones, roughly three quarters recorded once. Material: CD4+ or CD8+ T cells sorted from blood, obtained in a trial of the OX40 agonist ivuxolimab. Receptors were obtained from an adult with an advanced solid tumor such as melanoma, head and neck, liver or kidney cancer.

The chain couples TRBV7-8 to TRBJ2-2, with D perhaps matching TRBD1 (6 bases). Germline lookup yields CDR1 SGHVS and CDR2 FQNEAQ. This CDR3 comprises 14 residues. With 0 bases removed from V and 8 bases from J, the gap between germline ends came to 10 bases. The CDR3 nucleotides read TGTGCCAGCAGCTTAGCGGTACAGGGAGGGGAGCTGTTTTTT. Residues: CASSLAVQGGELFF.

V and J are TRBV30 and TRBJ2-3; D gene ambiguous. CDR1 is GTSNPN, CDR2 SVGIG, per germline (reference sequence). The CDR3 is 11 residues long. V lost 0 bases to trimming and J lost 6 bases, with 4 bases between them. The CDR3 DNA reads TGTGCCTGGAGTGTACTGGATACGCAGTATTTT. Protein sequence: CAWSVLDTQYF.

The chain is built from TRBV29-1 and TRBJ2-7, with D possibly matching TRBD1 (5 bases). The CDR3 runs to 13 residues. Trimming took off 4 bases at V and 2 bases at J, with 12 bases between the two ends. Germline V gives CDR1 SQVTM, CDR2 ANQGSEA. CDR3 residues: CSVGGSTAYEQYF. CDR3 nucleotides: TGCAGCGTTGGGGGCTCGACCGCCTACGAGCAGTACTTC.

This clone has just a few counts. The gene calls are TRBV28 and TRBJ1-3; D might be TRBD1 (6 bases). Trimming left V 5 bases short and J 0 bases short, with 11 bases between. The germline gives CDR1 MDHEN, CDR2 SYDVKM. This CDR3 contains 15 residues. CDR3 in DNA: TGTGCCAGCAGTCCAGGGGACTACTCTGGAAACACCATATATTTT. Translation: CASSPGDYSGNTIYF.

This sequence joins TRBV10-1 and TRBJ1-6; D remains unclear. The ends were cut back, 6 bases at V and 6 bases at J, with 12 bases in the middle. Looked up from germline, CDR1 is WNHNN and CDR2 is SYGVQD (reference sequence). The CDR3 covers 14 residues. CDR3 bases: TGCGCCAGCAGGGATGACTACTCTAATTCACCCCTCCACTTT. Its protein product is CASRDDYSNSPLHF.

This clone was counted once. DNA for the CDR3: TGTGCCAGCTCCCAGGGACCGGGCTCTGGAAACACCATATATTTT. This codes for CASSQGPGSGNTIYF. The rearrangement joins TRBV18 to TRBJ1-3; a weak D match, TRBD1 (5 bases). V was cut by 6 bases and J by 0 bases, with 12 bases left in between. Germline V gene data show CDR1 as KGHSH and CDR2 as LQKENI. This CDR3 has 15 amino acids.

V and J are TRBV6-1 and TRBJ2-7; D is possibly TRBD1 or TRBD2 (5 bases each). Germline V gene lookup returns CDR1 MNHNS and CDR2 SASEGT. This CDR3 is built from 15 residues. Trimming took 3 bases from V and 4 from J, leaving 16 bases between them. The CDR3, as DNA: TGTGCCAGCAGTGAGTATCCGGGACCAGAATACGAGCAGTACTTC. Translated: CASSEYPGPEYEQYF.

The V call is TRBV5-1, the J call TRBJ2-2, with a tentative D call TRBD1 (5 bases). The germline V and J ends were trimmed by 4 bases and 4 bases, with 11 bases remaining between them. The CDR3 sequence is 14 residues long. The germline V gene encodes CDR1 SGHRS and CDR2 YFSETQ. The DNA for the CDR3 is TGCGCCAGCAGCCGAGACAGTGGCACCGGGGAGCTGTTTTTT. Amino acid sequence: CASSRDSGTGELFF.

This clone rates as medium-sized. The chain employs TRBV15 and TRBJ1-6, with D maybe TRBD1 (5 bases). The CDR3 runs to 14 residues. CDR1 is LNHNV, CDR2 YYDKDF, per germline (reference sequence). The V end was cut by 2 bases, the J end by 8 bases, with 10 bases between. CDR3 nucleotide sequence: TGTGCCACCAGCAGATGGGACTTGGATTCACCCCTCCACTTT. This encodes CATSRWDLDSPLHF. The variable domain in full, with the rest retrieved from reference TRBV15 and TRBJ1-6, is DAMVIQNPRYQVTQFGKPVTLSCSQTLNHNVMYWYQQKSSQAPKLLFHYYDKDFNNEADTPDNFQSRRPNTSFCFLDIRSPGLGDTAMYLCATSRWDLDSPLHFGNGTRLTVT.

A single count supports this clone. This chain's CDR3 is CASSSDRGTEAFF. CDR3 nucleotide sequence: TGTGCCAGCAGCTCGGACAGAGGCACTGAAGCTTTCTTT. The genes are TRBV7-2 and TRBJ1-1; D might be TRBD1 (6 bases). CDR1 is SGHTA, CDR2 FQGNSA, per germline. V shed 4 bases and J shed 4 bases, with 10 bases lying between them. This CDR3 spans 13 amino acids.

The chain uses TRBV28 and TRBJ1-2; TRBD1 aligns across 9 bases. The CDR3 spans 18 residues. Germline V CDR1 and CDR2: MDHEN, SYDVKM. V lost 4 bases and J lost 1; bases outside the gene matches: 13. The CDR3 is CASSSSRDRAVGNYGYTF. The DNA for the CDR3 is TGTGCCAGCAGTTCGTCCCGGGACAGGGCTGTAGGTAACTATGGCTACACCTTC.

This clone was detected only a few times. The rearrangement links TRBV5-6 to TRBJ1-1, with TRBD1 matching over 7 bases. Germline CDR1 SGHDT, CDR2 YYEEEE. CDR3 size: 13 residues. J lost 7 bases, V lost 4 bases, and 7 bases had no gene match. CDR3 protein: CASSVQGVGEAFF. The DNA of the CDR3 is TGTGCCAGCAGCGTGCAGGGGGTGGGTGAAGCTTTCTTT.

The chain joins TRBV21-1 to TRBJ2-1; the tabulated D call, TRBD2, remains unverified against the DNA. TRBV21-1 is a pseudogene locus. This CDR3 has 15 amino acids. The CDR3, as DNA: TGTGCCAGCAGCAAAGCAACAGGGACTAGCAGTGAGCAGTTCTTC. Amino acid sequence: CASSKATGTSSEQFF.

The genes are TRBV19 and TRBJ2-3; 7 bases agree with TRBD2. V dropped 7 bases and J dropped 0; count of bases not matched to a gene: 7. The germline V gene encodes CDR1 LNHDA and CDR2 SQIVND (reference sequence). CDR3 size: 15 residues. This CDR3 reads CASNRLALSTDTQYF. Here the CDR3 DNA reads TGTGCCAGTAACCGACTAGCCCTCAGCACAGATACGCAGTATTTT.

V gene TRBV15 combines with J gene TRBJ1-5; TRBD1 might be the D (6 bases). Trimming left V 6 bases short and J 7 bases short, with 16 bases between. Germline assignment: CDR1 LNHNV and CDR2 YYDKDF (reference sequence). The CDR3 covers 14 residues. CDR3 in amino acids: CATSLDRGRQPQHF. The CDR3 region has the DNA TGTGCCACCAGTCTGGACAGAGGGAGACAGCCCCAGCATTTT.

V and J are TRBV6-4 and TRBJ1-1, with D uncertain. V was shortened by 5 bases and J by 0 bases, with 7 bases between the two germline ends. CDR1 and CDR2 (germline): MRHNA, SNTAGT. The CDR3 is made up of 13 amino acids. Written as DNA, the CDR3 is TGTGCCAGCAGTACATCAGTGAACACTGAAGCTTTCTTT. Its translation: CASSTSVNTEAFF.

This clone was picked up a small number of times. In DNA form, the CDR3 reads TGCAGTGCTGGGCAGGGTAGAGCTTTCTTT. It translates to CSAGQGRAFF. The V call is TRBV20-1, the J call TRBJ1-1; maybe TRBD1 (5 bases). The CDR3 totals 10 residues. Trimming left V 5 bases short and J 10 bases short, with 11 bases between. Germline values: CDR1 DFQATT, CDR2 SNEGSKA (reference sequence).

This chain connects TRBV19 to TRBJ2-5; 13 bases are shared with TRBD2. V was clipped by 5 bases and J by 5 bases; unmatched bases: 8. In germline, CDR1 is LNHDA, CDR2 SQIVND (reference sequence). CDR3 length: 16 amino acids. This CDR3 is CASSGLRTSGSETQYF. DNA for the CDR3: TGTGCCAGTAGTGGCTTAAGGACTAGCGGGAGTGAGACCCAGTACTTC.

V is TRBV19 and J is TRBJ1-4, with 7 bases that match TRBD1. The V segment lost 7 bases and the J segment 2 bases; nucleotides outside the gene matches: 7. The length of the CDR3 is 15 residues. Germline V gives CDR1 LNHDA, CDR2 SQIVND (reference sequence). CDR3 sequence reads: CASTQGVSTNEKLFF. As DNA, the CDR3 is TGTGCCAGTACCCAGGGGGTGTCTACTAATGAAAAACTGTTTTTT.

The rearrangement links TRBV29-1 to TRBJ1-1; D not resolved. The CDR3 is 10 amino acids. Trimming cost V 4 bases and J 10 bases, with 10 bases left between them. Germline assignment: CDR1 SQVTM and CDR2 ANQGSEA. The CDR3 loop reads CSVGVGRAFF. The CDR3 coding sequence is TGCAGCGTTGGGGTTGGGCGAGCTTTCTTT.

The chain is built from TRBV28 and TRBJ2-3; TRBD2 matches 8 bases. This CDR3 has 16 amino acids. With V trimmed by 2 bases and J by 0 bases, 4 bases remained unmatched. The germline V gene encodes CDR1 MDHEN and CDR2 SYDVKM. The CDR3 bases are TGTGCCAGCAGTTTAACGGGAGGGGGTAGCACAGATACGCAGTATTTT. Amino acids: CASSLTGGGSTDTQYF.

The chain is built from TRBV5-8 and TRBJ1-2; TRBD1 matches 11 bases. V was clipped by 4 bases and J by 8 bases; unmatched bases: 13. Germline V gene data show CDR1 as SGHTS and CDR2 as YDEGEE. This CDR3 contains 16 residues. For the CDR3, the DNA is TGTGCCAGCAGCCTACCCGGGACAGGGGGGGATAAAGGCTACACCTTC. Translating it yields CASSLPGTGGDKGYTF.

The V gene is TRBV19, the J gene TRBJ2-4, with D uncertain. Germline lookup yields CDR1 LNHDA and CDR2 SQIVND (reference sequence). Between the trimmed V and J ends, which lost 4 bases and 0 bases, there was a span of 1 base. The CDR3 has 12 amino acids. The DNA of the CDR3 is TGTGCCAGTAGTACAGCCAAAAACATTCAGTACTTC. Protein sequence: CASSTAKNIQYF.